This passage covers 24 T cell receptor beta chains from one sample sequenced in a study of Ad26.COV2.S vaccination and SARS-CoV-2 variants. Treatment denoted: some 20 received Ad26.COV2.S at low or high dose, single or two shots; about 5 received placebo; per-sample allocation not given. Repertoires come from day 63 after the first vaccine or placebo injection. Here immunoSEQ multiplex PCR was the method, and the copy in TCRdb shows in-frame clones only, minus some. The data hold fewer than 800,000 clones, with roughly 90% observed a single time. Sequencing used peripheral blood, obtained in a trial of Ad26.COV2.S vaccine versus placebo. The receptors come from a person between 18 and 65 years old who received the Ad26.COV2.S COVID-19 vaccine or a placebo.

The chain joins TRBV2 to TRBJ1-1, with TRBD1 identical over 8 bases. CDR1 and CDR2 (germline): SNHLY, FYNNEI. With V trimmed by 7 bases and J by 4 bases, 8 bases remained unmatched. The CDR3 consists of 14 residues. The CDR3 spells CASNDRGRFTEAFF. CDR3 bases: TGTGCCAGCAACGACAGGGGAAGATTCACTGAAGCTTTCTTT.

The CDR3 region has the DNA TGTGCCAGCAGCTTAAGGGACAGAACCGAGCAGTACTTC. Protein product: CASSLRDRTEQYF. The rearrangement uses TRBV11-3 and TRBJ2-7, with TRBD1 matching over 7 bases. The germline V gene encodes CDR1 SGHNT and CDR2 YENEEA. This CDR3 region has 13 residues. The V and J ends lost 2 bases and 6 bases, in that order; junction bases with no gene match: 4. The complete variable domain, with remaining parts taken from reference TRBV11-3 and TRBJ2-7, reads EAGVVQSPRYKIIEKKQPVAFWCNPISGHNTLYWYLQNLGQGPELLIRYENEEAVDDSQLPKDRFSAERLKGVDSTLKIQPAELGDSAVYLCASSLRDRTEQYFGPGTRLTVT.

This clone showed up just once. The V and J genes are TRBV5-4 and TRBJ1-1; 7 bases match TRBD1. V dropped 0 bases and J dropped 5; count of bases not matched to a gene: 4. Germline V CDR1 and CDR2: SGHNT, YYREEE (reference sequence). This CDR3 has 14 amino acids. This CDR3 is CASSLGQGATEAFF. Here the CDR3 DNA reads TGTGCCAGCAGCTTGGGACAGGGAGCGACTGAAGCTTTCTTT.

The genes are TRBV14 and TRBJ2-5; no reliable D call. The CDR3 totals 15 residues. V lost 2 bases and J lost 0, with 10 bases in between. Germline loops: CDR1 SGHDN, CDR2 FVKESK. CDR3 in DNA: TGTGCCAGCAGCCAATATGGACCGTACCAAGAGACCCAGTACTTC. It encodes CASSQYGPYQETQYF.

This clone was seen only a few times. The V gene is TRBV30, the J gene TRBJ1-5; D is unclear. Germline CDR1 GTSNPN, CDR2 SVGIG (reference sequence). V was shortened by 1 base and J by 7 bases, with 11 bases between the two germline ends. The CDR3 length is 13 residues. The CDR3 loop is CAWSATAAQPQHF. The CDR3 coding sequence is TGTGCCTGGAGTGCGACGGCCGCGCAGCCCCAGCATTTT. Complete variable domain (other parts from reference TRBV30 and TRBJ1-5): SQTIHQWPATLVQPVGSPLSLECTVEGTSNPNLYWYRQAAGRGLQLLFYSVGIGQISSEVPQNLSASRPQDRQFILSSKKLLLSDSGFYLCAWSATAAQPQHFGDGTRLSIL.

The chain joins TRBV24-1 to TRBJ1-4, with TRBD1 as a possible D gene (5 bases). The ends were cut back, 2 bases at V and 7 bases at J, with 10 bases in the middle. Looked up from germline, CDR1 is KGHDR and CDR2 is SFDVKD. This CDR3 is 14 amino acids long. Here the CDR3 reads CATSDSTGGEKLFF. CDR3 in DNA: TGTGCCACCAGTGATTCCACTGGGGGTGAAAAACTGTTTTTT.

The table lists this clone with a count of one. In nucleotides, the CDR3 is TGCGCCAGCAGCTCAGGACTAGCGGGAGGAGAGTACAATGAGCAGTTCTTC. Amino acids: CASSSGLAGGEYNEQFF. The gene calls are TRBV5-1 and TRBJ2-1; the match to TRBD2 covers 14 bases. Germline assignment: CDR1 SGHRS and CDR2 YFSETQ. The junction had 6 bases not matched to a gene; V was cut back by 3 bases and J by 4 bases. This CDR3 comprises 17 residues.

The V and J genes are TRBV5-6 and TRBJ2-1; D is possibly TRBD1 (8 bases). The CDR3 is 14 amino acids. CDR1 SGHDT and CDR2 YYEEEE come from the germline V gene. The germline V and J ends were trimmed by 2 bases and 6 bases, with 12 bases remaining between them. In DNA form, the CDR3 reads TGTGCCAGCAGCTTTTACAGGGGGGGCAATGAGCAGTTCTTC. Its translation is CASSFYRGGNEQFF.

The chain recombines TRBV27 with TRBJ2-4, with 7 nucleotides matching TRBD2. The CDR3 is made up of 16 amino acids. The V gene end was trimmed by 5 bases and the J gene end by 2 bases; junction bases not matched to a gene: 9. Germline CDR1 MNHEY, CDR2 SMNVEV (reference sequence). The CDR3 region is CASSPKRERPKNIQYF. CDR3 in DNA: TGTGCCAGCAGTCCCAAGCGGGAAAGACCCAAAAACATTCAGTACTTC.

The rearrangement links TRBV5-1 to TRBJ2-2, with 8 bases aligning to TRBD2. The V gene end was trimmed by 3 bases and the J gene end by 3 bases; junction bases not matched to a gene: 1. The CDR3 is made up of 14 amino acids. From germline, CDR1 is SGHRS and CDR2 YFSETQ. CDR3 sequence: CASSWREDTGELFF. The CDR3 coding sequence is TGCGCCAGCAGCTGGCGGGAGGACACCGGGGAGCTGTTTTTT.

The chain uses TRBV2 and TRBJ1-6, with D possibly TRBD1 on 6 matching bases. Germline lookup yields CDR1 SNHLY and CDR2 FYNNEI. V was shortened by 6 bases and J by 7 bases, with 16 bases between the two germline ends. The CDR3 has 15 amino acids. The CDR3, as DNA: TGTGCCAGCAGGGGAACCGAGGACAGAAATTCACCCCTCCACTTT. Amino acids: CASRGTEDRNSPLHF.

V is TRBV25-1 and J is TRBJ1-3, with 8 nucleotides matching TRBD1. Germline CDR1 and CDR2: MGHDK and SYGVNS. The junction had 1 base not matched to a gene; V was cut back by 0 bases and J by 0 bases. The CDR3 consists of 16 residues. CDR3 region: CASSEYQGASGNTIYF. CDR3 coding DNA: TGTGCCAGCAGTGAATACCAGGGGGCCTCTGGAAACACCATATATTTT. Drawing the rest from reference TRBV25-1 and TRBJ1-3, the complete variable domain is EADIYQTPRYLVIGTGKKITLECSQTMGHDKMYWYQQDPGMELHLIHYSYGVNSTEKGDLSSESTVSRIRTEHFPLTLESARPSHTSQYLCASSEYQGASGNTIYFGEGSWLTVV.

The CDR3 region has the DNA TGTGCCAGCAGCTTAGAGGTTTGGGCGTCTGGAAACACCATATATTTT. Translating gives CASSLEVWASGNTIYF. The rearrangement joins TRBV7-8 to TRBJ1-3; unclear D gene. Trimming stripped 1 base from V and 1 base from J, with 11 bases between. CDR3 size: 16 residues. Germline CDR1 reads SGHVS; CDR2 reads FQNEAQ.

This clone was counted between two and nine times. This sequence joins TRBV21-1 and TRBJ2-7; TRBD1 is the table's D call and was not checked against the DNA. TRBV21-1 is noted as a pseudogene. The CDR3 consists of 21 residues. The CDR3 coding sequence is TGTGCCAGCAGCACCCAAAGCGACCGGGACAGGGGCCCGTCCTCCTCCTACGAGCAGTACTTC. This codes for CASSTQSDRDRGPSSSYEQYF.

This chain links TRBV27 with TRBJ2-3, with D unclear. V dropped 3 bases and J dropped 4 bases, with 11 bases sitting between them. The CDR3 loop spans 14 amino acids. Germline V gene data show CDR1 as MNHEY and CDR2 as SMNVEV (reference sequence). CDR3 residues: CASSFQAIADTQYF. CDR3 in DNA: TGTGCCAGCAGTTTCCAGGCTATAGCAGATACGCAGTATTTT.

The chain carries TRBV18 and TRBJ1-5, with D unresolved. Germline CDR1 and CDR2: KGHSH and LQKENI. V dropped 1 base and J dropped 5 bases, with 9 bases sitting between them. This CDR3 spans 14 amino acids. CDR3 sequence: CASSPLRADQPQHF. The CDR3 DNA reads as TGTGCCAGCTCACCACTCCGGGCGGATCAGCCCCAGCATTTT.

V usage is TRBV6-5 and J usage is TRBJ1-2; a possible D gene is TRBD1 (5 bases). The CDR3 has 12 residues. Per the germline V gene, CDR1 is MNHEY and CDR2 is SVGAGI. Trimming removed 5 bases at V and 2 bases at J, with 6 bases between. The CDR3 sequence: CASSRDNYGYTF. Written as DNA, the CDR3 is TGTGCCAGCAGTAGGGACAACTATGGCTACACCTTC.

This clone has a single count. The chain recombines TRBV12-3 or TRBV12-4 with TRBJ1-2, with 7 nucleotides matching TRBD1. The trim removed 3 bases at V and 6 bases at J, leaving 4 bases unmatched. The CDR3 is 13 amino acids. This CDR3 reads CASSFTGANGYTF. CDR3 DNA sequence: TGTGCCAGCAGTTTTACAGGGGCGAATGGCTACACCTTC.

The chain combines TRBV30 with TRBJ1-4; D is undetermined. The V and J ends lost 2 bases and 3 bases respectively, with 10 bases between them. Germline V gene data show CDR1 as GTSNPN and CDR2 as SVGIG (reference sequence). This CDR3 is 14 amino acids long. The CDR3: CAWSTSGSNEKLFF. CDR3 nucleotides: TGTGCCTGGAGTACCAGCGGGTCTAATGAAAAACTGTTTTTT.

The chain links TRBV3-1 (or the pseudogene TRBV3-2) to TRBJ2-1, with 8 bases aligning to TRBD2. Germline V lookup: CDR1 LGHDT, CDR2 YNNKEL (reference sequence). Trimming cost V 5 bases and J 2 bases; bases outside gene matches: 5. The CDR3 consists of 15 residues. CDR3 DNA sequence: TGTGCCAGCAGCTCGGTAGCGGGACCCTACAATGAGCAGTTCTTC. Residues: CASSSVAGPYNEQFF.

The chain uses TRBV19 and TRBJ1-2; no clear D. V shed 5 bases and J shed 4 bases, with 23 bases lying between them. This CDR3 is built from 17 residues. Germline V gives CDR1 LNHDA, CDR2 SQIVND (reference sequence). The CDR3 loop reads CASSPSSSRIPSYGYTF. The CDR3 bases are TGTGCCAGTAGTCCCTCCTCGTCGCGGATCCCCTCCTATGGCTACACCTTC.

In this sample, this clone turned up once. CDR3 coding DNA: TGTGCCAGCAGCTTGCGGGGGAATAGAGGCTACACCTTC. Its translation is CASSLRGNRGYTF. This rearrangement joins TRBV5-4 to TRBJ1-2, with D possibly TRBD1 on 5 matching bases. This CDR3 region has 13 residues. The germline V and J ends were trimmed by 1 base and 8 bases, with 12 bases remaining between them. Germline V gene sequence: CDR1 SGHNT, CDR2 YYREEE (reference sequence).

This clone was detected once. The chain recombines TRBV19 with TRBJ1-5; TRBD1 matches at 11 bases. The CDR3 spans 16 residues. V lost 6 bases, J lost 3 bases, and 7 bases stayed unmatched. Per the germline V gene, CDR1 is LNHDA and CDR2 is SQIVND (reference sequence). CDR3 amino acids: CASSRGQGVANQPQHF. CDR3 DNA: TGTGCCAGTAGCAGGGGACAGGGGGTGGCCAATCAGCCCCAGCATTTT.

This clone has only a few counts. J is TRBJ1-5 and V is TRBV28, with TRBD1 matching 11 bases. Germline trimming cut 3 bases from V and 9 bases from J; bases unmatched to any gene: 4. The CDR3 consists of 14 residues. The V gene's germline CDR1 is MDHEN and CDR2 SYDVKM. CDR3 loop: CASSLDRGRLPQHF. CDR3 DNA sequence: TGTGCCAGCAGTTTGGACAGGGGGCGTCTGCCCCAGCATTTT.